This T cell receptor (beta chain) stems from a study of OX40 agonist ivuxolimab in advanced cancers. The data were produced by immunoSEQ multiplex PCR, yet TCRdb's version contains in-frame clones alone and is incomplete. The sample contains over 55,000 clones, 80% of which appear only once. Findings of the study overall: In a subset of nonresponders, normalized T-cell clonal expansion was also low.

In the case of this clone: Its antigen remains unidentified.

Germline CDR1 reads SGHDT; CDR2 reads YYEEEE. This CDR3 spans 16 amino acids. V lost 4 bases to trimming and J lost 4 bases, with 18 bases between them. The sample here was CD4+ or CD8+ T cells sorted from blood, taken in a trial of the OX40 agonist ivuxolimab. This chain joins TRBV5-6 and TRBJ1-5, with a weak D call TRBD1 (6 bases). The sequence was obtained from an adult with an advanced solid tumor such as melanoma, head and neck, liver or kidney cancer. The CDR3 DNA follows: TGTGCCAGCAGCGAACGTTTGGGACAAGGTAATCAGCCCCAGCATTTT. It specifies CASSERLGQGNQPQHF.